The 15 T cell receptor beta chains below were found in one sample sequenced in a study of post-analysis software for immune sequencing data. Study results and limitations: Compared with controls, patients had more of about five TRBV segments, including TRBV5-6, TRBV5-1 and TRBV20-1.

Their specific antigens are unknown. The library was made from cDNA and included unique molecular identifiers. MiXCR, applied by TCRdb to the PCR reads, yields one record per CDR3 protein. The data hold roughly 540,000 distinct CDR3 sequences, with 30% to 40% observed a single time. The sample comprised blood. The receptors derive from a girl under 18 with multiple sclerosis.

The chain uses TRBV6-5 and TRBJ2-1; D is ambiguous. Matching the DNA end better, TRBJ2-7 makes the J call doubtful. The CDR3 spans 13 residues. CDR1 and CDR2 (germline): MNHEY, SVGAGI. The CDR3 region has the DNA TGTGCCAGCAGTATAATCAGGTACAATGAGCAGTACTTC. This encodes CASSIIRYNEQYF.

This sequence joins TRBV5-1 and TRBJ1-2; D unclear. V dropped 5 bases and J dropped 1 base, with 15 bases sitting between them. Looked up from germline, CDR1 is SGHRS and CDR2 is YFSETQ. The CDR3 runs to 15 residues. The CDR3 loop is CASSLGEALNYGYTF. The CDR3 DNA sequence: TGCGCCAGCAGTCTGGGAGAGGCACTTAACTATGGCTACACCTTC.

This clonotype came up a few times. This chain joins TRBV12-3 or TRBV12-4 and TRBJ2-5, with a tentative D call TRBD2 (6 bases). This CDR3 comprises 13 residues. V shed 3 bases and J shed 11 bases, with 16 bases lying between them. The CDR3 loop reads CASSLIADNEQYF. DNA of the CDR3: TGTGCCAGCAGTTTGATAGCGGACAATGAGCAGTACTTC.

The chain uses TRBV6-6 and TRBJ1-5; D possibly corresponds to TRBD1 (6 bases). Trimming removed 0 bases at V and 4 bases at J, with 7 bases between. The CDR3 is made up of 14 amino acids. Looked up from germline, CDR1 is MNHNY and CDR2 is SVGAGI (reference sequence). CDR3 nucleotide sequence: TGTGCCAGCAGTTACTCGGACAGAAATCAGCCCCAGCATTTT. Its translation: CASSYSDRNQPQHF.

This chain joins TRBV6-5 and TRBJ1-4, with unresolved D. V lost 2 bases and J lost 11, with 18 bases in between. The germline V gene has CDR1 MNHEY and CDR2 SVGAGI. This CDR3 has 15 amino acids. The CDR3 loop reads CASSYESQTPGKLFF. In nucleotides, the CDR3 is TGTGCCAGCAGTTACGAGTCACAAACCCCGGGGAAACTGTTTTTT.

This chain links TRBV9 with TRBJ1-2; possibly TRBD1 for D (6 bases). The germline V and J ends were trimmed by 5 bases and 2 bases, with 19 bases remaining between them. The germline V gene has CDR1 SGDLS and CDR2 YYNGEE. The CDR3 has 16 amino acids. Here the CDR3 DNA reads TGTGCCAGCAGTCTCCTACTCCCAGGGGAGAACTATGGCTACACCTTC. Protein: CASSLLLPGENYGYTF. The full variable domain, in which reference TRBV9 and TRBJ1-2 provide the parts outside the CDR3, is DSGVTQTPKHLITATGQRVTLRCSPRSGDLSVYWYQQSLDQGLQFLIQYYNGEERAKGNILERFSAQQFPDLHSELNLSSLELGDSALYFCASSLLLPGENYGYTFGSGTRLTVV.

This chain uses TRBV13 with TRBJ2-5, with D possibly being TRBD2 (5 bases). Per the germline V gene, CDR1 is PRHDT and CDR2 is FYEKMQ (reference sequence). CDR3 size: 15 residues. The V end lost 5 bases, the J end lost 2 bases, and 15 bases lay between the germline ends. The CDR3 sequence: CASSAGLHSQETQYF. The DNA of the CDR3 is TGTGCCAGCAGCGCCGGACTCCATTCTCAAGAGACCCAGTACTTC.

The chain carries TRBV6-6 and TRBJ2-7, with TRBD1 as a possible D gene (5 bases). Germline-derived CDR1 and CDR2 are MNHNY and SVGAGI (reference sequence). V dropped 6 bases and J dropped 5 bases, with 14 bases sitting between them. This CDR3 comprises 13 residues. The DNA for the CDR3 is TGTGCCAGCAGAGGTGGCAGGGTCAACGAGCAGTACTTC. Its translation is CASRGGRVNEQYF.

This rearrangement joins TRBV7-2 to TRBJ2-1, with 7 bases aligning to TRBD2. The germline V gene has CDR1 SGHTA and CDR2 FQGNSA. CDR3 length: 15 residues. The V gene end was trimmed by 5 bases and the J gene end by 3 bases; junction bases not matched to a gene: 7. DNA of the CDR3: TGTGCCAGCAGCCTCAGTACTAGCGTCTACAATGAGCAGTTCTTC. Translated: CASSLSTSVYNEQFF. The whole variable domain, remainder taken from reference TRBV7-2 and TRBJ2-1, is GAGVSQSPSNKVTEKGKDVELRCDPISGHTALYWYRQSLGQGLEFLIYFQGNSAPDKSGLPSDRFSAERTGGSVSTLTIQRTQQEDSAVYLCASSLSTSVYNEQFFGPGTRLTVL.

This clonotype was seen more than once but under ten times. CDR3 bases: TGTGCCAGCAGTAGCGGACAGGCTACAGATACGCAGTATTTT. Its translation: CASSSGQATDTQYF. The gene calls are TRBV2 and TRBJ2-3, with 7 positions matching TRBD1. Germline V gene sequence: CDR1 SNHLY, CDR2 FYNNEI. V shed 5 bases, J shed 3 bases, and the junction held 5 bases outside the gene matches. The CDR3 is 14 residues long.

This sequence joins TRBV6-6 and TRBJ2-2; a weak D match, TRBD1 (6 bases). The V gene lost 4 bases and the J gene lost 4 bases, with 13 bases spanning the gap. CDR1 MNHNY and CDR2 SVGAGI come from the germline V gene (reference sequence). This CDR3 is 15 amino acids long. The CDR3 region has the DNA TGTGCCAGCAGTTCCGTGGACAGAAGCACCGGGGAGCTGTTTTTT. Translated, it gives CASSSVDRSTGELFF.

This chain links TRBV29-1 with TRBJ1-1; weak D call: TRBD1 (5 bases). The CDR3 is made up of 12 amino acids. With 6 bases removed from V and 6 bases from J, the gap between germline ends came to 14 bases. Germline V CDR1 and CDR2: SQVTM, ANQGSEA. The chain's CDR3 is CSVGGQGAEAFF. The CDR3 DNA sequence: TGCAGCGTCGGTGGCCAGGGAGCTGAAGCTTTCTTT.

Remarks on this clonotype: One end of the junction does not line up with germline, which may come from a read error. The genes are TRBV5-1 and TRBJ2-5, with 9 nucleotides matching TRBD1. Per the germline V gene, CDR1 is SGHRS and CDR2 is YFSETQ. The CDR3 extends over 13 amino acids. This chain's CDR3 is CAGSWDRDETQYF. CDR3 in DNA: TGCGCCGGCAGCTGGGACAGGGACGAGACCCAGTACTTC.

This clonotype was detected a few times. The chain recombines TRBV27 with TRBJ1-5; D is uncertain. The CDR3 is 14 residues long. Trimming removed 4 bases at V and 4 bases at J, with 11 bases between. The germline V gene encodes CDR1 MNHEY and CDR2 SMNVEV (reference sequence). The CDR3 here is CASSSDITNQPQHF. In DNA form, the CDR3 reads TGTGCCAGCAGTTCAGACATTACAAATCAGCCCCAGCATTTT.

A single count supports this clonotype. The rearrangement links TRBV15 to TRBJ1-2; weak D call: TRBD1 (6 bases). V was clipped by 2 bases and J by 8 bases, with 9 bases between them. CDR1 and CDR2 (germline): LNHNV, YYDKDF (reference sequence). The CDR3 spans 12 residues. This CDR3 reads CATSRQGLGYTF. Written as DNA, the CDR3 is TGTGCCACCAGCAGACAGGGGTTGGGCTACACCTTC.